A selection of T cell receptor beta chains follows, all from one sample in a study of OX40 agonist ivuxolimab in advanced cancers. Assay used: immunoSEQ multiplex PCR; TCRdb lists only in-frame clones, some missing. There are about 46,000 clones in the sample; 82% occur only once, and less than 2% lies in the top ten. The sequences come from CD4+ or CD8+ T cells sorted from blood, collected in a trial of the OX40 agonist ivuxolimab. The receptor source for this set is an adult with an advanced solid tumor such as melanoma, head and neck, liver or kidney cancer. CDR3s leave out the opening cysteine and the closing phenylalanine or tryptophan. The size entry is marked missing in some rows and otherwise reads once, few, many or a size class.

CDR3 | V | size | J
AWNDDRPRGYT | TRBV30 | . | TRBJ1-2
AWSVLLGRPEKLF | TRBV30 | few | TRBJ1-4
ASSLVESRGGNTGELF | TRBV7-8 | . | TRBJ2-2
ASSQGGGILDYGYT | TRBV4-2 | . | TRBJ1-2
ASSLSGAGELF | TRBV7-7 | . | TRBJ2-2
ASSMRQGQSPLH | TRBV19 | . | TRBJ1-6
ASSPQAGNHYEQY | TRBV4-3 | . | TRBJ2-7
ASSYLAGGWTTSYEQY | TRBV7-8 | . | TRBJ2-7
ASTWDISTDTQY | TRBV7-9 | . | TRBJ2-3
ASSIRTRGYT | TRBV19 | . | TRBJ1-2
ASSPVGTSSTDTQY | TRBV11-2 | . | TRBJ2-3
ASSFPKLRGGTEAF | TRBV11-2 | few | TRBJ1-1
ASSWDGQNTEAF | TRBV5-1 | . | TRBJ1-1
ASSFEGTYSGDTQY | TRBV5-1 | once | TRBJ2-3
ASSLPGTGRSHNEQF | TRBV7-9 | . | TRBJ2-1
ASSGGQGPTEAF | TRBV6-1 | . | TRBJ1-1
ASSSQGGTEAF | TRBV5-1 | . | TRBJ1-1
SAREARAQH | TRBV20-1 | . | TRBJ1-5
ASFGLAANTGELF | TRBV10-2 | . | TRBJ2-2
ASSETGVYGYT | TRBV6-1 | . | TRBJ1-2
AWSVGAFNEQF | TRBV30 | . | TRBJ2-1
ASSLNPGQGSYEQY | TRBV5-4 | few | TRBJ2-7
ASSKQGGNEKLF | TRBV19 | once | TRBJ1-4